This T cell receptor beta chain was recorded in a study of tumor-infiltrating lymphocytes in primary liver carcinoma. Study-level information: Between about 4.2 and 11 cm across, the tumors were all of stage T1-T3 N0M0.

Germline values: CDR1 ENHRY, CDR2 SYGVKD. This CDR3 has 14 amino acids. A remark on this clonotype: Sequence at one end of the junction differs from germline and may be a read error.

For blood RNA, unsorted whole blood served as the source, and germline DNA was extracted too. Making TCR beta cDNA involved approximately 480 ng total RNA and a constant-region primer. Three nested multiplex PCR rounds, a slightly modified ARM-PCR, produced the libraries for TCR beta. Rounds one and two of PCR, each of 10 cycles, were primed with TRBV1-TRBV30 forward primers and a C-beta reverse primer. TCRdb ran MiXCR on the multiplex PCR reads and lists one entry per CDR3 protein. The table lists 150,000 to 200,000 distinct CDR3 sequences, roughly 60% of them singletons. Sample: peripheral blood. The V and J genes are TRBV10-3 and TRBJ2-7; 9 nucleotides match TRBD2. The clonotype comes from a man aged 35 to 55 with primary liver carcinoma and hepatitis B virus infection. The DNA of the CDR3 is TGTGCCATCGCTACTAGCGGGCACACCTACGGGCAGTACTTC. As protein: CAIATSGHTYGQYF.